This passage covers 2 T cell receptor beta chains from one sample sequenced in a study of response to subunit inactivated influenza vaccine. TCRdb re-derived calls from the RT-PCR reads in MiXCR, one entry per CDR3 protein. The sample holds roughly 780,000 distinct CDR3 sequences; around a sixth are singletons and the top ten take approximately 10%. The sample in question was PBMCs from blood, obtained 4 to 6 days after vaccination. The receptors shown here come from a man in his fifties who received an inactivated influenza vaccine.

This clonotype was observed a handful of times. V usage is TRBV20-1 and J usage is TRBJ1-1; D call uncertain. The CDR3 covers 16 residues. Germline V gene data show CDR1 as DFQATT and CDR2 as SNEGSKA (reference sequence). V lost 2 bases and J 7 bases, leaving 23 bases between the germline ends. The CDR3 DNA reads TGCAGTGCTAGAAATAGAACCGGCCGACGATCCGATGAAGCTTTCTTT. Protein product: CSARNRTGRRSDEAFF.

This clonotype appeared a few times. This chain joins TRBV10-3 and TRBJ1-3; tentative D call: TRBD1 (6 bases). The V gene's germline CDR1 is ENHRY and CDR2 SYGVKD. Between the trimmed V and J ends, which lost 2 bases and 0 bases, there was a span of 8 bases. This CDR3 is built from 15 residues. The CDR3 DNA reads as TGTGCCATCAGTGAGGACAGGAGCTCTGGAAACACCATATATTTT. Its protein is CAISEDRSSGNTIYF.